The sequence of this TCR beta chain was determined in a study of T cell responses to AZD1222 COVID-19 vaccine. Some clones are missing from TCRdb's copy, which holds only in-frame ones; the method was immunoSEQ multiplex PCR. Of fewer than 140,000 clones detected, about nine tenths appear once; the ten largest clones hold around 5%. Germline loops: CDR1 SGHTA, CDR2 FQGTGA. This CDR3 comprises 18 residues. Trimming took off 1 base at V and 7 bases at J, with 23 bases between the two ends. This TCR derives from an adult in good health. The chain recombines TRBV7-3 with TRBJ2-1; a weak D match, TRBD2 (6 bases). This specimen consisted of peripheral blood, obtained on day 0 of AZD1222 vaccination. CDR3 nucleotide sequence: TGTGCCAGCAGCTTAATGGGTAGCGGATCAATCCTAATGAATGAGCAGTTCTTC. Protein sequence: CASSLMGSGSILMNEQFF. Based on the CDR3 plus reference TRBV7-3 and TRBJ2-1, the full variable domain is GAGVSQTPSNKVTEKGKYVELRCDPISGHTALYWYRQSLGQGPEFLIYFQGTGAADDSGLPNDRFFAVRPEGSVSTLKIQRTERGDSAVYLCASSLMGSGSILMNEQFFGPGTRLTVL.